This T cell receptor beta chain was captured by sequencing in a study of blood T cell repertoires in COVID-19. Study-level information: The samples span acute and convalescent COVID-19 from the United States, Italy and Spain. T cells, B-cell-depleted T cells, or PBMCs supplied cDNA or gDNA.

Per the original methods: Estimation of nucleated cell counts was performed using reference gene primer amplification. Measured with immunoSEQ multiplex PCR; TCRdb has only the in-frame clones, and not every one. For V, J and clone size, that table is used; D and trimming come from the DNA. The data contain about 81,000 clones, 91% of them singletons. V gave up 2 bases and J gave up 3 bases, with 10 bases separating them. This CDR3 has 14 amino acids. Germline V CDR1 and CDR2: MNHEY, SMNVEV (reference sequence). Sequenced material: peripheral blood. The TCR comes from a woman between 50 and 59 years old in a cohort sampled during active COVID-19. This chain joins TRBV27 and TRBJ1-1; D is ambiguous. For the CDR3, the DNA is TGTGCCAGCAGTTTAATCCCCTCTCACACTGAAGCTTTCTTT. As protein: CASSLIPSHTEAFF.